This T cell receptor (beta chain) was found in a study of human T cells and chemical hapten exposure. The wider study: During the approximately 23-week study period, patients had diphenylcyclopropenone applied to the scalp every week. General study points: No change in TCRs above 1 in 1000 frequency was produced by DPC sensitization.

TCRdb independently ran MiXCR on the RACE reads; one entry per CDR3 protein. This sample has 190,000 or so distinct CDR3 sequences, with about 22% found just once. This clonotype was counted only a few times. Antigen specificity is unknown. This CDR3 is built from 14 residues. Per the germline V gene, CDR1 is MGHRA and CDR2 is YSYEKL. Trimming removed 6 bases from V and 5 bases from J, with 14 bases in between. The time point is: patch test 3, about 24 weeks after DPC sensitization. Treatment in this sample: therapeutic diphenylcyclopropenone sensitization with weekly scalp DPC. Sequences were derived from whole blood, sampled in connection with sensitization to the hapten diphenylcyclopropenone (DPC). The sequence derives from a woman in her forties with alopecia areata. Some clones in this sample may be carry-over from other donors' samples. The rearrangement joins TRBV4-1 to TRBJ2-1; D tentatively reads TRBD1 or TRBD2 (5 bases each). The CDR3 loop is CASSLSRGHNEQFF. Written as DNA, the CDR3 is TGCGCCAGCAGTCTTAGTCGGGGACACAATGAGCAGTTCTTC.